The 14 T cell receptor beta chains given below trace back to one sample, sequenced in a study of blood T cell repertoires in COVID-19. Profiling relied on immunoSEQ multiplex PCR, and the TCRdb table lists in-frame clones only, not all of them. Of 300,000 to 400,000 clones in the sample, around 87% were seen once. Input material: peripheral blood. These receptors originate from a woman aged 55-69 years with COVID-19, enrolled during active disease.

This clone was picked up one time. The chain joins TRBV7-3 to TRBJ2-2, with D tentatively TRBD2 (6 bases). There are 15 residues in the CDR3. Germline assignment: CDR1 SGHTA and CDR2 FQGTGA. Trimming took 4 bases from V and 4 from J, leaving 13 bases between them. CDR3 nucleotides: TGTGCCAGCAGCTACCTCTCCGGGGGCACCGGGGAGCTGTTTTTT. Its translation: CASSYLSGGTGELFF. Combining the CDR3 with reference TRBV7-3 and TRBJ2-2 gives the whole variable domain GAGVSQTPSNKVTEKGKYVELRCDPISGHTALYWYRQSLGQGPEFLIYFQGTGAADDSGLPNDRFFAVRPEGSVSTLKIQRTERGDSAVYLCASSYLSGGTGELFFGEGSRLTVL.

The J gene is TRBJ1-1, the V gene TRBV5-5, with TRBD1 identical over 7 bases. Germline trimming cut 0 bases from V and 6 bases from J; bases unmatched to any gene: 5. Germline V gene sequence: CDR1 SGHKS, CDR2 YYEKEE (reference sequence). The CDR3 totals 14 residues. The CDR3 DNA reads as TGTGCCAGCAGCTTGGCCCCGACAGGGCCTGAAGCTTTCTTT. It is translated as CASSLAPTGPEAFF.

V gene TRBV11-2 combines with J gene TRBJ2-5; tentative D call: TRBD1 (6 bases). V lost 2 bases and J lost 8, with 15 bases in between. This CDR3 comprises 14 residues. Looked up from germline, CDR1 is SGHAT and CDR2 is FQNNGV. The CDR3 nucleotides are TGTGCCAGCAGCTTAATGTCGGCAGGGACAACCCAGTACTTC. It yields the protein CASSLMSAGTTQYF.

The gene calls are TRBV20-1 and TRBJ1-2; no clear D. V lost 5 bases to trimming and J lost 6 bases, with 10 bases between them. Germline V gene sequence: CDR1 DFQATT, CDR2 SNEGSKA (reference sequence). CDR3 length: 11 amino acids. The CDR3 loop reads CSAPTPHGYTF. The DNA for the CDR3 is TGCAGTGCTCCAACACCTCATGGCTACACCTTC.

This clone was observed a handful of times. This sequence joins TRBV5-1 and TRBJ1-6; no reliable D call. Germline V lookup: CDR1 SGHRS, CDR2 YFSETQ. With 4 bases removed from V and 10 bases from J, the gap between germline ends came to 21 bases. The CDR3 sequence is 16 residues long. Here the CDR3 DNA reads TGCGCCAGCAGCCGGCAGCAGAAGGATAGCGGCTCACCCCTCCACTTT. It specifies CASSRQQKDSGSPLHF. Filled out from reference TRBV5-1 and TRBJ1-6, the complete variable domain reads KAGVTQTPRYLIKTRGQQVTLSCSPISGHRSVSWYQQTPGQGLQFLFEYFSETQRNKGNFPGRFSGRQFSNSRSEMNVSTLELGDSALYLCASSRQQKDSGSPLHFGNGTRLTVT.

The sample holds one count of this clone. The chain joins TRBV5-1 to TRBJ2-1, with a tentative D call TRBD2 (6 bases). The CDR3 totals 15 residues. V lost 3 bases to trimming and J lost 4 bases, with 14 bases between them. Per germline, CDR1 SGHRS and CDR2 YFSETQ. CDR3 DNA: TGCGCCAGCAGCTCCGGACCCGCGGGGTACAATGAGCAGTTCTTC. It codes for CASSSGPAGYNEQFF. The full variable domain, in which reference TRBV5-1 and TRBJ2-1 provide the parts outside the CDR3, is KAGVTQTPRYLIKTRGQQVTLSCSPISGHRSVSWYQQTPGQGLQFLFEYFSETQRNKGNFPGRFSGRQFSNSRSEMNVSTLELGDSALYLCASSSGPAGYNEQFFGPGTRLTVL.

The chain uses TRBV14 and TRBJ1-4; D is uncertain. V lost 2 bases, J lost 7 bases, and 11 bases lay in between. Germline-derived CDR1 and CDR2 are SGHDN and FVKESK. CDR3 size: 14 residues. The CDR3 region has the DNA TGTGCCAGCAGCCAACGGTCAGGTTTTGAAAAACTGTTTTTT. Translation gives CASSQRSGFEKLFF.

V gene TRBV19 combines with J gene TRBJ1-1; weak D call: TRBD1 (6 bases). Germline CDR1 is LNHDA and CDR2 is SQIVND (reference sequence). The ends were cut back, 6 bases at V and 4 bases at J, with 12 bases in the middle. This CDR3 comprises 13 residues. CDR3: CASSRQASTEAFF. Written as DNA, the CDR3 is TGTGCCAGTAGCAGACAGGCCTCCACTGAAGCTTTCTTT.

CDR3 residues: CASSHDRAETQYF. CDR3 nucleotide sequence: TGCGCCAGCAGCCATGACAGGGCGGAGACCCAGTACTTC. The chain employs TRBV5-1 and TRBJ2-5; 7 nucleotides align to TRBD1. The CDR3 has 13 residues. From germline, CDR1 is SGHRS and CDR2 YFSETQ. V lost 4 bases and J lost 5; bases outside the gene matches: 5.

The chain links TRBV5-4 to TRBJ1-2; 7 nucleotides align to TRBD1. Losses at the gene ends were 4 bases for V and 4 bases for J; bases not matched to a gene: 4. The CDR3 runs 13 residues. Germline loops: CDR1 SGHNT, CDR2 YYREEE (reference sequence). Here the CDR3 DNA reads TGTGCCAGCAGCCTTACAGGGGCCTATGGCTACACCTTC. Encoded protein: CASSLTGAYGYTF. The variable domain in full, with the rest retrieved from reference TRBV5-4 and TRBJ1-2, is ETGVTQSPTHLIKTRGQQVTLRCSSQSGHNTVSWYQQALGQGPQFIFQYYREEENGRGNFPPRFSGLQFPNYSSELNVNALELDDSALYLCASSLTGAYGYTFGSGTRLTVV.

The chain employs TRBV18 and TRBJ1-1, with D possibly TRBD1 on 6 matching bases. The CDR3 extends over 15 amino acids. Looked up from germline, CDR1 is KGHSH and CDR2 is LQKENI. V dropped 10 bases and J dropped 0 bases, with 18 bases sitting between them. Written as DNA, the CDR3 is TGTGCCACCCAAGGCAGGGGCCTTATGAACACTGAAGCTTTCTTT. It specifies CATQGRGLMNTEAFF.

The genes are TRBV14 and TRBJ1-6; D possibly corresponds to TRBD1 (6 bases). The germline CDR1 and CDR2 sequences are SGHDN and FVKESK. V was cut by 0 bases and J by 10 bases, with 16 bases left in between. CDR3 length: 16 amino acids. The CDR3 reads CASSQDSPGRGSPLHF. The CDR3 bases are TGTGCCAGCAGCCAAGATTCTCCGGGCAGGGGCTCACCCCTCCACTTT.

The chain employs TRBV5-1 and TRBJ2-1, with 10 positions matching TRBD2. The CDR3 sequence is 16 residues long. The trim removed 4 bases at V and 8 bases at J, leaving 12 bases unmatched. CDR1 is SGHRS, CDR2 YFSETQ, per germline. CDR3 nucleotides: TGCGCCAGCAGCCCTGGCGGGACTAGCGTCATCCATGAGCAGTTCTTC. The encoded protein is CASSPGGTSVIHEQFF.

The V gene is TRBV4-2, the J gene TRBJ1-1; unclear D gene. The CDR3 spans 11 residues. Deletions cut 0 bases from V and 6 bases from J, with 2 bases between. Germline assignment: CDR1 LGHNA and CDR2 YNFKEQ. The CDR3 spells CASSQDAEAFF. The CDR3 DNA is TGTGCCAGCAGCCAAGACGCTGAAGCTTTCTTT.